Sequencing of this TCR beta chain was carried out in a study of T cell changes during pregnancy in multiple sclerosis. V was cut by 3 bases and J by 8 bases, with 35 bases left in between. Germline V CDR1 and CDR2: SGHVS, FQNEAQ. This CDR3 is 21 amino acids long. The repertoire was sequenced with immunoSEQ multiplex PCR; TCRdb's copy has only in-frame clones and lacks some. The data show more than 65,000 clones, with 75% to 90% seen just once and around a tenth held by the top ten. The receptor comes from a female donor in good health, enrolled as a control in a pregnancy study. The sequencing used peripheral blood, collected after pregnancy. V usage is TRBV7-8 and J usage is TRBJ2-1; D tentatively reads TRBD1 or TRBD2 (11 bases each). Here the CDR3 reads CASSFRDRGFSGRAELDEQFF. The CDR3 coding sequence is TGTGCCAGCAGCTTCCGGGACAGGGGGTTTAGCGGGAGGGCCGAATTAGATGAGCAGTTCTTC.